Given below is one T cell receptor beta chain in context. The sample belongs to a study of follicular helper T cells after annual influenza vaccination. Produced via immunoSEQ multiplex PCR; TCRdb's table is partial and in-frame only. The sample shows 7,000 to 9,000 clones, 70% to 80% of them seen only once. The CDR3 covers 16 residues. V lost 0 bases to trimming and J lost 0 bases, with 11 bases between them. Germline V gene sequence: CDR1 SGHRS, CDR2 YFSETQ. Time point in this sample: 2014-2015 season, pre-vaccination. The receptor comes from an adult who received the influenza vaccine. Sequenced material: CXCR5+ CD38- circulating T follicular helper cells from blood, taken on the day of influenza vaccination. Regarding subset: circulating Tfh, non-naive CD4+CXCR5+PD-1+ (ICOS+CD38+ or ICOS-CD38-). V and J are TRBV5-1 and TRBJ2-3; a possible D gene is TRBD1 (6 bases). This CDR3 reads CASSLGGRGSTDTQYF. DNA of the CDR3: TGCGCCAGCAGCTTGGGGGGAAGGGGGAGCACAGATACGCAGTATTTT.